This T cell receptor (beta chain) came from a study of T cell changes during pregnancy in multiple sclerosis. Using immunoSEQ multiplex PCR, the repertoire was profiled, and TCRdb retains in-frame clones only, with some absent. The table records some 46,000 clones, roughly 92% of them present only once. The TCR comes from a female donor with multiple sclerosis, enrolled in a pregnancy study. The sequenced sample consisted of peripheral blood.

The CDR3 protein is CASTLRVSGSSYNEQFF. CDR3 bases: TGTGCCAGCACCCTAAGGGTTAGCGGGAGCTCCTACAATGAGCAGTTCTTC. The chain couples TRBV2 to TRBJ2-1, with 9 bases identical to TRBD2. This CDR3 has 17 amino acids. J gave up 0 bases and V 7 bases, and 10 bases lay outside the gene matches. Germline lookup yields CDR1 SNHLY and CDR2 FYNNEI.